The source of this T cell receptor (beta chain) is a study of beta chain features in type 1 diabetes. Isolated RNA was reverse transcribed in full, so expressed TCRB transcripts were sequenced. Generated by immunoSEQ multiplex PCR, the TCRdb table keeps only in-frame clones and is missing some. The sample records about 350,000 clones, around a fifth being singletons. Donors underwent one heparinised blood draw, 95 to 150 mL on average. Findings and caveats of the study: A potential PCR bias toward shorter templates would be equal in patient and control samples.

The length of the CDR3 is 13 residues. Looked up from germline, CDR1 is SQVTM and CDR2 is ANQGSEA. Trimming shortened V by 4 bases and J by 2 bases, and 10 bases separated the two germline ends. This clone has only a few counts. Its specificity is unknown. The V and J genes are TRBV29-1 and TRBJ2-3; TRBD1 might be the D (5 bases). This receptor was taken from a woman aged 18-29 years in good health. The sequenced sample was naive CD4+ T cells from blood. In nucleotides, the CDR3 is TGCAGCGTTGCCAGGGTTGACACAGATACGCAGTATTTT. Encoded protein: CSVARVDTDTQYF.